This is a list of T cell receptor beta chains from one sample in a study of human T cells and chemical hapten exposure. From the RACE reads, TCRdb called clonotypes with MiXCR, one entry per CDR3 protein. The sample lists some 91,000 distinct CDR3 sequences, less than 35% occurring once. Source: whole blood, taken in connection with sensitization to the hapten diphenylcyclopropenone (DPC). These receptors all come from a man aged 40-49 years with alopecia areata. Some clones in this sample may be carry-over from other donors' samples. Both conserved end residues are trimmed from each CDR3. The order of the fields is V gene, J gene, CDR3 protein.

V: TRBV29-1; J: TRBJ2-7; CDR3: SAIGDRGWEQY
V: TRBV12-3/TRBV12-4; J: TRBJ2-3; CDR3: ASSLAIPGRSTDTQY
V: TRBV7-8; J: TRBJ2-3; CDR3: ASSEQVLRDTQY
V: TRBV12-3/TRBV12-4; J: TRBJ2-7; CDR3: ASSRSGRYSYEQY
V: TRBV28; J: TRBJ2-3; CDR3: ASSLLGCTDTQY
V: TRBV10-3; J: TRBJ2-7; CDR3: AISADGAGTYEQY
V: TRBV12-3/TRBV12-4; J: TRBJ1-1; CDR3: ASRGSGGYTEAF
V: TRBV20-1; J: TRBJ2-7; CDR3: SASLPGTAGYEQY
V: TRBV20-1; J: TRBJ1-6; CDR3: SARDGAINNSPLH
V: TRBV11-3; J: TRBJ2-3; CDR3: ASSRALRDTQY
V: TRBV12-3/TRBV12-4; J: TRBJ2-1; CDR3: ASSPPARPYNEQF
V: TRBV5-1; J: TRBJ2-1; CDR3: ASSLLGVLDEQF
V: TRBV20-1; J: TRBJ2-7; CDR3: SARDDIGIKALYEQY
V: TRBV20-1; J: TRBJ1-1; CDR3: SAPHAGGTEAF
V: TRBV29-1; J: TRBJ2-5; CDR3: SAEWGLEETQY
V: TRBV20-1; J: TRBJ2-5; CDR3: SAPTSGSETQY
V: TRBV19; J: TRBJ1-1; CDR3: ASSIFRGTAF
V: TRBV12-3/TRBV12-4; J: TRBJ1-4; CDR3: ASSVAGANEKLF
V: TRBV6-1; J: TRBJ1-1; CDR3: ASRGQGRFTEAF
V: TRBV4-3; J: TRBJ2-7; CDR3: ASSLTSGYEQY
V: TRBV27; J: TRBJ2-1; CDR3: ASSLTTSGGFYNEQF
V: TRBV6-1; J: TRBJ1-5; CDR3: ASSEGMDNQPQH
V: TRBV6-5; J: TRBJ2-1; CDR3: ASSYSGLAGSSYNEQF
V: TRBV6-5; J: TRBJ2-3; CDR3: ASSYRGLAGGEADTQY
V: TRBV28; J: TRBJ1-5; CDR3: ASSLTGATQPQH
V: TRBV6-5; J: TRBJ2-5; CDR3: ASSYPPGKTQY
V: TRBV4-1; J: TRBJ2-7; CDR3: ASSQDRFGGYSSYEQY
V: TRBV10-2; J: TRBJ2-5; CDR3: ASSGGFRDRGEETQY
V: TRBV29-1; J: TRBJ2-7; CDR3: SVSSSGRSLGGEQY
V: TRBV20-1; J: TRBJ2-3; CDR3: SAPGGGEVTDTQY
V: TRBV27; J: TRBJ1-1; CDR3: ASSLGSAVSEAF
V: TRBV6-2/TRBV6-3; J: TRBJ1-1; CDR3: ASSSNRNTEAF
V: TRBV7-3; J: TRBJ2-6; CDR3: ASSLISGSSGANVLT
V: TRBV7-9; J: TRBJ1-6; CDR3: ASSLRPVGARNSPLH
V: TRBV12-3/TRBV12-4; J: TRBJ2-7; CDR3: ASRGVYEQY
V: TRBV20-1; J: TRBJ1-6; CDR3: SASPQGAQGPLH
V: TRBV20-1; J: TRBJ2-2; CDR3: SARDRFPNTGELF
V: TRBV5-6; J: TRBJ1-3; CDR3: ASSLLRGNTIY
V: TRBV2; J: TRBJ2-6; CDR3: ASTAGSSGANVLT
V: TRBV20-1; J: TRBJ2-1; CDR3: SAPTRGTSGSLYEQF
V: TRBV7-8; J: TRBJ2-7; CDR3: ASSLALGSPYEQY
V: TRBV20-1; J: TRBJ1-3; CDR3: SASIRGRSSGNTIY
V: TRBV27; J: TRBJ1-2; CDR3: ASSLESPTGNYGYT
V: TRBV7-2; J: TRBJ1-5; CDR3: ASSRDRGNQPQH
V: TRBV7-2; J: TRBJ2-1; CDR3: ASSSVGNEQF
V: TRBV20-1; J: TRBJ1-1; CDR3: SAREQLNTEAF
V: TRBV28; J: TRBJ2-7; CDR3: ASSRYEQY
V: TRBV9; J: TRBJ2-3; CDR3: ASSSSGSTDTQY